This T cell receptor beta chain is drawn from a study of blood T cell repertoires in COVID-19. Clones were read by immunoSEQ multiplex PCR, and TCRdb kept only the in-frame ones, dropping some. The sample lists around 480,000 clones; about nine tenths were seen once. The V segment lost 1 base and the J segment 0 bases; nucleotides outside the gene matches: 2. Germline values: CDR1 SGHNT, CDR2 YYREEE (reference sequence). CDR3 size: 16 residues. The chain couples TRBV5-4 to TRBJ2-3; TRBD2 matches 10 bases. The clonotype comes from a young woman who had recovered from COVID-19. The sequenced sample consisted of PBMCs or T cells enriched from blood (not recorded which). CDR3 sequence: CASSLKLAGSTDTQYF. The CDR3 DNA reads TGTGCCAGCAGCTTGAAACTAGCGGGGAGCACAGATACGCAGTATTTT.